This T cell receptor beta chain was recorded in a study of CD8+CD57+ T cells in acquired aplastic anemia. Study overall: The sorted CD4+ and CD8+ cells yielded an average around 3 ug of DNA.

Study-wide points: Patients versus controls showed no significant CD8+ Simpson's diversity difference. Some 29 CD8+ CDR3 sequences were shared between patients and controls.

This clonotype has more than one count but fewer than ten. What it binds is not known. Those patients picked for sequencing had displayed CD8+CD57+ cell expansion on flow cytometry. With no exception, the patients had severe acquired aplastic anemia. Germline V gene sequence: CDR1 LNHNV, CDR2 YYDKDF (reference sequence). V shed 0 bases and J 7 bases; nucleotides not matched to a gene: 14. This CDR3 is 17 amino acids long. CDR3 and TCR beta VDJ profiling relied on genomic DNA as the template. TCRdb re-called the reads through MiXCR, storing one row per CDR3 protein. Of under 350,000 distinct CDR3 sequences listed, about three fifths are singletons.

This clonotype was obtained from a human donor with aplastic anemia. Sequenced input: sorted CD4+, CD8+, or CD8+CD57+ T cells (not recorded which) from PBMCs. The J gene is TRBJ2-5, the V gene TRBV15, with 7 bases identical to TRBD2. CDR3 protein: CATSRDQIIVGGGTQYF. CDR3 nucleotides: TGTGCCACCAGCAGAGATCAAATCATTGTGGGGGGGGGGACCCAGTACTTC.